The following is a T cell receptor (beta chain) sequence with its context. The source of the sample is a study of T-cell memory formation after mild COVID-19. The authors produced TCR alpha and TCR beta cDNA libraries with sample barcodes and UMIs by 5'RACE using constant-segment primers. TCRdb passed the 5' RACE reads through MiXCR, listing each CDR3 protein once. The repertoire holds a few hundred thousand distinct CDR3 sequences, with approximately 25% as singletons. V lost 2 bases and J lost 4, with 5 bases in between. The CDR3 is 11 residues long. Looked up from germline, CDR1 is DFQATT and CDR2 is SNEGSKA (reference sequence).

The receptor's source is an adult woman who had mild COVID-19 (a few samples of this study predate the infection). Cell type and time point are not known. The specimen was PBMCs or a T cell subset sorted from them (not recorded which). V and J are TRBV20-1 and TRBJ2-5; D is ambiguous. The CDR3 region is CSARPPETQYF. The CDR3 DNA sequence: TGCAGTGCTAGACCCCCAGAGACCCAGTACTTC.